The next 29 T cell receptor beta chains were all read from a single sample in a study of blood T cell repertoires in COVID-19. The method was immunoSEQ multiplex PCR; TCRdb's version includes in-frame clones alone and lacks a portion of them. The data contain around 80,000 clones, around 90% of them seen just once; the ten biggest clones take up nearly 5%. Sequencing was done on a sample of peripheral blood. The receptors here all came from a woman older than 75 with acute or convalescent COVID-19.

The chain has TRBV30 and TRBJ2-7; 9 bases agree with TRBD1. Germline CDR1 reads GTSNPN; CDR2 reads SVGIG (reference sequence). This CDR3 has 16 amino acids. Unmatched junction bases numbered 12, after V lost 4 bases and J lost 2 bases. The chain's CDR3 is CAWTGLGTGPTYEQYF. Here the CDR3 DNA reads TGTGCCTGGACTGGGTTAGGGACAGGGCCTACCTACGAGCAGTACTTC.

The CDR3 region has the DNA TGTGCCAGCAGTTTGGGAGGGGTTTACTACAATGAGCAGTTCTTC. It yields the protein CASSLGGVYYNEQFF. The chain has TRBV11-1 and TRBJ2-1; 7 bases are a match to TRBD2. The CDR3 extends over 15 amino acids. In germline, CDR1 is SGHAT, CDR2 FQDESV (reference sequence). Trimming took 6 bases from V and 3 from J; bases not matched to a gene: 8.

This sequence joins TRBV19 and TRBJ1-5; no clear D. The germline gives CDR1 LNHDA, CDR2 SQIVND (reference sequence). V lost 8 bases and J 3 bases, leaving 11 bases between the germline ends. The CDR3 length is 13 residues. The CDR3 protein is CASQPSANQPQHF. CDR3 sequence (DNA): TGTGCCAGTCAACCCAGTGCCAATCAGCCCCAGCATTTT.

The chain combines TRBV11-2 with TRBJ2-3; 8 bases agree with TRBD2. Trimming at V came to 0 bases and at J to 4 bases, leaving 6 bases not matched to a gene. The length of the CDR3 is 16 residues. The germline CDR1 and CDR2 sequences are SGHAT and FQNNGV. CDR3 DNA: TGTGCCAGCAGCTTAGATTCGGGGGGGACGGCAGATACGCAGTATTTT. Translated, it gives CASSLDSGGTADTQYF.

The V and J genes are TRBV5-1 and TRBJ2-5, with TRBD2 matching over 11 bases. CDR1 and CDR2 (germline): SGHRS, YFSETQ. V trimming: 4 bases; J trimming: 4 bases; junction bases outside the gene matches: 3. The CDR3 loop spans 14 amino acids. The CDR3 loop is CASSVTSGVETQYF. Here the CDR3 DNA reads TGCGCCAGCAGCGTGACTAGCGGGGTAGAGACCCAGTACTTC.

This clone has a handful of counts. V gene TRBV9 combines with J gene TRBJ2-1; 7 nucleotides match TRBD2. Germline V CDR1 and CDR2: SGDLS, YYNGEE. The CDR3 totals 16 residues. Trimming cost V 0 bases and J 2 bases; bases outside gene matches: 5. Here the CDR3 reads CASSVDPSGTYNEQFF. CDR3 sequence (DNA): TGTGCCAGCAGCGTAGACCCTAGCGGCACCTACAATGAGCAGTTCTTC.

In DNA, the CDR3 is TGTGCCAGCAGTGCCGGGGGGATTGGACTCGGTAGCAATCAGCCCCAGCATTTT. The encoded protein is CASSAGGIGLGSNQPQHF. The rearrangement joins TRBV6-1 to TRBJ1-5; D might be TRBD1 (5 bases). The CDR3 is made up of 18 amino acids. CDR1 and CDR2 from the germline V gene are MNHNS and SASEGT. Trimming removed 4 bases at V and 0 bases at J, with 19 bases between.

The rearrangement uses TRBV6-2 or TRBV6-3 and TRBJ1-2; 10 bases fit TRBD1. Germline values: CDR1 MNHEY, CDR2 SVGEGT. With V trimmed by 5 bases and J by 6 bases, 9 bases remained unmatched. The CDR3 has 15 amino acids. DNA of the CDR3: TGTGCCAGCAGTACCCGACAGGGGGCCGTGGATGGCTACACCTTC. Translation: CASSTRQGAVDGYTF.

The genes are TRBV6-6 and TRBJ2-5; 8 bases fit TRBD1. This CDR3 spans 13 amino acids. V dropped 10 bases and J dropped 2; count of bases not matched to a gene: 6. Germline values: CDR1 MNHNY, CDR2 SVGAGI (reference sequence). CDR3: CATGQGPQETQYF. The CDR3 coding sequence is TGTGCCACCGGACAGGGCCCACAAGAGACCCAGTACTTC.

CDR3 DNA sequence: TGTGCCAGCAGCTCAGCCTACGAGCAGTACTTC. This codes for CASSSAYEQYF. The chain has TRBV7-9 and TRBJ2-7; unclear D gene. This CDR3 comprises 11 residues. V lost 4 bases, J lost 2 bases, and 3 bases lay in between. CDR1 SEHNR and CDR2 FQNEAQ come from the germline V gene (reference sequence).

This clone was seen more than once but under ten times. The chain uses TRBV7-2 and TRBJ1-1; 9 bases fit TRBD1. CDR3 size: 13 residues. The V gene end was trimmed by 5 bases and the J gene end by 8 bases; junction bases not matched to a gene: 6. Germline assignment: CDR1 SGHTA and CDR2 FQGNSA. In nucleotides, the CDR3 is TGTGCCAGCAGCCAGGGACAGGGATCCGAAGCTTTCTTT. It codes for CASSQGQGSEAFF.

This chain uses TRBV19 with TRBJ1-3, with D unresolved. Trimming removed 1 base from V and 1 base from J, with 17 bases in between. The CDR3 sequence is 18 residues long. The germline V gene encodes CDR1 LNHDA and CDR2 SQIVND (reference sequence). The CDR3 bases are TGTGCCAGTAGTATAGGAGGGCCACCTCAATGGTCTGGAAACACCATATATTTT. Protein: CASSIGGPPQWSGNTIYF.

CDR3 DNA sequence: TGTGCCATCAGTGAGTCCCAACTAGGACGCACTGAAGCTTTCTTT. This gives the protein CAISESQLGRTEAFF. The genes are TRBV10-3 and TRBJ1-1, with D uncertain. The CDR3 has 15 residues. Germline CDR1 ENHRY, CDR2 SYGVKD. Trimming took off 0 bases at V and 4 bases at J, with 12 bases between the two ends.

This clone was seen just once. This chain connects TRBV11-2 to TRBJ2-3, with 8 bases identical to TRBD2. Germline V CDR1 and CDR2: SGHAT, FQNNGV. Unmatched junction bases numbered 8, after V lost 3 bases and J lost 0 bases. CDR3 length: 17 amino acids. The CDR3 reads CASSFAAAGASTDTQYF. Written as DNA, the CDR3 is TGTGCCAGCAGCTTTGCGGCAGCGGGGGCTAGCACAGATACGCAGTATTTT.

The V and J genes are TRBV19 and TRBJ2-7; 8 nucleotides agree with TRBD2. CDR1 and CDR2 (germline): LNHDA, SQIVND (reference sequence). The J segment lost 7 bases and the V segment lost 3 bases, leaving 5 bases of the junction unmatched. There are 13 residues in the CDR3. CDR3 nucleotide sequence: TGTGCCAGTAGTATTAGCGGGACGCGGGAGCAGTACTTC. As protein: CASSISGTREQYF.

This clone was seen a few times. J is TRBJ1-2 and V is TRBV4-2; 7 bases match TRBD1. After removal of 0 bases from V and 2 bases from J, the junction contained 3 bases not matched to a gene. The germline CDR1 and CDR2 sequences are LGHNA and YNFKEQ. CDR3 length: 15 residues. CDR3 bases: TGTGCCAGCAGCCAAGATGCAGGGGGGAACTATGGCTACACCTTC. Amino acids: CASSQDAGGNYGYTF.

V gene TRBV7-6 combines with J gene TRBJ1-6, with 7 bases identical to TRBD1. The germline CDR1 and CDR2 sequences are SGHVS and FNYEAQ. The CDR3 sequence is 15 residues long. Trimming cost V 3 bases and J 5 bases; bases outside gene matches: 4. The CDR3 reads CASSLGQPNNSPLHF. The CDR3 DNA follows: TGTGCCAGCAGCTTGGGACAGCCAAATAATTCACCCCTCCACTTT.

This chain joins TRBV7-9 and TRBJ1-1; a weak D match, TRBD1 (5 bases). Germline V lookup: CDR1 SEHNR, CDR2 FQNEAQ (reference sequence). This CDR3 comprises 13 residues. The V end lost 4 bases, the J end lost 11 bases, and 17 bases lay between the germline ends. The CDR3 region has the DNA TGTGCCAGCAGCTCCCAGGGCCGACGGCAGGCTTTCTTT. Translation: CASSSQGRRQAFF.

This chain uses TRBV5-4 with TRBJ1-3; TRBD1 agrees at 7 bases. Germline V gene lookup returns CDR1 SGHNT and CDR2 YYREEE (reference sequence). J gave up 4 bases and V 3 bases, and 4 bases lay outside the gene matches. The CDR3 sequence is 14 residues long. Here the CDR3 reads CASSSTTGGNTIYF. The CDR3 nucleotides read TGTGCCAGCAGCTCAACGACAGGGGGAAACACCATATATTTT.

The J gene is TRBJ1-1, the V gene TRBV3-1 (or the pseudogene TRBV3-2), with D possibly TRBD1 on 6 matching bases. Per germline, CDR1 LGHDT and CDR2 YNNKEL (reference sequence). V was pared by 4 bases and J by 7 bases, with 10 bases between. The CDR3 consists of 12 residues. CDR3 amino acids: CASSPGQLEAFF. The DNA of the CDR3 is TGTGCCAGCAGCCCCGGACAGCTTGAAGCTTTCTTT.

This chain uses TRBV18 with TRBJ1-1, with TRBD1 as a possible D gene (6 bases). V dropped 2 bases and J dropped 6 bases, with 7 bases sitting between them. CDR3 length: 12 amino acids. Germline values: CDR1 KGHSH, CDR2 LQKENI. This CDR3 is CASSPEGAEAFF. The CDR3, as DNA: TGTGCCAGCTCACCAGAGGGGGCTGAAGCTTTCTTT.

J is TRBJ2-6 and V is TRBV7-8; 8 bases line up with TRBD2. From germline, CDR1 is SGHVS and CDR2 FQNEAQ. This CDR3 has 14 residues. Losses at the gene ends were 2 bases for V and 12 bases for J; bases not matched to a gene: 6. CDR3 protein: CASSLRGGGSVLTF. CDR3 bases: TGTGCCAGCAGCTTAAGGGGCGGGGGGTCCGTCCTGACTTTC.

The chain is built from TRBV5-1 and TRBJ2-1; 10 bases align to TRBD2. The V segment lost 7 bases and the J segment 8 bases; nucleotides outside the gene matches: 6. Germline CDR1 and CDR2: SGHRS and YFSETQ. The length of the CDR3 is 13 residues. The CDR3 nucleotides read TGCGCCAGCCAGGGACTAGCGTCGCATGAGCAGTTCTTC. Protein product: CASQGLASHEQFF. The whole variable domain, remainder taken from reference TRBV5-1 and TRBJ2-1, is KAGVTQTPRYLIKTRGQQVTLSCSPISGHRSVSWYQQTPGQGLQFLFEYFSETQRNKGNFPGRFSGRQFSNSRSEMNVSTLELGDSALYLCASQGLASHEQFFGPGTRLTVL.

The V call is TRBV13, the J call TRBJ2-3, with D possibly TRBD2 on 7 matching bases. This CDR3 is built from 15 residues. CDR1 is PRHDT and CDR2 is FYEKMQ in the germline V gene (reference sequence). V was trimmed by 2 bases and J by 2 bases, leaving 11 bases between them. In nucleotides, the CDR3 is TGTGCCAGCAGCTTAACGGGGGGCCACACAGATACGCAGTATTTT. Residues: CASSLTGGHTDTQYF.

The gene calls are TRBV7-9 and TRBJ1-4; 7 nucleotides agree with TRBD1. Germline assignment: CDR1 SEHNR and CDR2 FQNEAQ (reference sequence). Unmatched junction bases numbered 4, after V lost 5 bases and J lost 7 bases. CDR3 length: 13 residues. The CDR3 is CASSQGGFEKLFF. DNA for the CDR3: TGTGCCAGCAGCCAAGGGGGCTTTGAAAAACTGTTTTTT.

This clone was picked up a small number of times. The CDR3 protein is CASSFGQASGANVLTF. Here the CDR3 DNA reads TGTGCCAGTAGTTTCGGACAGGCGTCTGGGGCCAACGTCCTGACTTTC. This chain uses TRBV19 with TRBJ2-6; 7 nucleotides agree with TRBD1. The CDR3 extends over 16 amino acids. Germline V gene lookup returns CDR1 LNHDA and CDR2 SQIVND (reference sequence). Trimming removed 5 bases from V and 1 base from J; junction bases left unmatched: 5.

V is TRBV3-1 (or the pseudogene TRBV3-2) and J is TRBJ2-1, with a weak D call TRBD2 (6 bases). The CDR3 runs 11 residues. Trimming removed 4 bases at V and 10 bases at J, with 8 bases between. Germline CDR1 reads LGHDT; CDR2 reads YNNKEL (reference sequence). CDR3 bases: TGTGCCAGCAGCCTTACTAGCGAGCAGTTCTTC. As protein: CASSLTSEQFF.

The rearrangement links TRBV12-5 to TRBJ2-1; no reliable D call. The CDR3 is 11 amino acids. V shed 5 bases and J shed 6 bases, with 5 bases lying between them. The germline gives CDR1 LGHNT, CDR2 FRNRAP. CDR3 nucleotide sequence: TGTGCTAGTGGTCGGAGCAATGAGCAGTTCTTC. It translates to CASGRSNEQFF.

V and J are TRBV19 and TRBJ2-2; 7 bases match TRBD2. The germline V gene encodes CDR1 LNHDA and CDR2 SQIVND (reference sequence). The CDR3 length is 18 residues. The junction had 15 bases not matched to a gene; V was cut back by 5 bases and J by 3 bases. CDR3 sequence (DNA): TGTGCCAGTAGTCCTCCCAGGTCCCAGCGGGACCACACCGGGGAGCTGTTTTTT. It codes for CASSPPRSQRDHTGELFF.